This section outlines one T cell receptor beta chain sequence together with its context. The V gene's germline CDR1 is WSHSY and CDR2 SAAADI. The CDR3 is 15 amino acids. Trimming cost V 6 bases and J 3 bases; bases outside gene matches: 8. This sample was taken from a study of blood T cell repertoires in COVID-19. Authors' analysis steps: Reference gene primers were amplified, and this amplification served to estimate nucleated cell counts. Repertoires were generated with immunoSEQ multiplex PCR, while TCRdb's copy carries only in-frame clones and drops some. Clonal size and the V and J genes are those of that table, whereas D and trimming came from the DNA. The data show around 86,000 clones, around 84% seen once.

What was sequenced was peripheral blood. V usage is TRBV10-2 and J usage is TRBJ2-7, with 10 bases aligning to TRBD2. The receptor was isolated from a man older than 75 with acute or convalescent COVID-19. CDR3 protein: CASREGLAINYEQYF. CDR3 DNA: TGCGCCAGCAGGGAGGGACTAGCGATAAACTACGAGCAGTACTTC.